The T cell receptor beta chain described here comes from a study of CD8 T cells in ankylosing spondylitis. Notes on the study in general: Blood of patients with ankylosing spondylitis appeared to be characterized by a TCR beta motif of roughly eight highly homologous variants.

This CDR3 contains 15 residues. Germline V gene data show CDR1 as MDHEN and CDR2 as SYDVKM. Trimming cost V 4 bases and J 6 bases, with 19 bases left between them. Generation of TCR beta libraries employed quantitative 5'-RACE incorporating molecular barcodes. TCRdb reanalysed the 5' RACE reads using MiXCR and keeps one entry per CDR3 protein. The table has more than 650,000 distinct CDR3 sequences, 12% seen once. There are a few counts of this clonotype. Antigen specificity is unknown. Material: blood, either unsorted or a sorted T cell fraction (not recorded which). The receptor comes from a male donor with ankylosing spondylitis. The gene calls are TRBV28 and TRBJ2-7; D assignment may be TRBD1 or TRBD2 (5 bases each). The CDR3 sequence: CASSSSGRDRSEQYF. CDR3 in DNA: TGTGCCAGCAGTTCAAGCGGCAGGGATAGGAGCGAGCAGTACTTC.